This TCR beta chain was identified in a study of OX40 agonist ivuxolimab in advanced cancers. The wider study: Every patient in dose escalation had hepatocellular carcinoma, melanoma, renal cell or head and neck cancer. One hepatocellular carcinoma and a couple of cutaneous melanoma patients partially responded.

With 3 bases clipped from V and 6 bases from J, the junction kept 9 bases outside the gene matches. The germline CDR1 and CDR2 sequences are SGHRS and YFSETQ. The CDR3 has 14 amino acids. This table comes from immunoSEQ multiplex PCR, and its TCRdb copy is limited to in-frame clones, with some not included. The table has some 30,000 clones, about four fifths seen once; the top ten hold about 16%. This sequence originates from an adult with an advanced solid tumor such as melanoma, head and neck, liver or kidney cancer. The V gene is TRBV5-1, the J gene TRBJ2-7; 7 nucleotides align to TRBD1. The sequencing here drew on CD4+ or CD8+ T cells sorted from blood, taken in a trial of the OX40 agonist ivuxolimab. CDR3 in DNA: TGCGCCAGCAGCTCACCGGGACAGCTAAGCGAGCAGTACTTC. Translation: CASSSPGQLSEQYF.